These 9 T cell receptor beta chains originate from one sample sequenced in a study of T-cell reconstitution after alpha-beta-depleted transplantation in children. A library of TCRbeta sequences, prepared with unique molecular identifiers, was generated. TCRdb itself ran the PCR reads through MiXCR, one entry per CDR3 protein. This sample carries about 980,000 distinct CDR3 sequences, about 31% of them seen once, and the ten largest clones take 28%. This specimen consisted of PBMCs, mostly from graft donor cells, obtained 360 days after TCRalphabeta/CD19-depleted stem cell transplant. The receptor source for this set is a boy less than two years old who had a stem cell transplant for SCID, so the T cells may come from the graft donor.

This clonotype was seen only a few times. This sequence joins TRBV7-2 and TRBJ2-2, with 7 bases that match TRBD2. This CDR3 spans 17 amino acids. J lost 6 bases, V lost 2 bases, and 12 bases had no gene match. The V gene's germline CDR1 is SGHTA and CDR2 FQGNSA. DNA for the CDR3: TGTGCCAGCAGCTTAAGGTCCCCTAGCGGCTTCCCCGGGGAGCTGTTTTTT. Translated: CASSLRSPSGFPGELFF.

This clonotype has a handful of counts. This chain links TRBV4-1 with TRBJ2-1; 11 bases are shared with TRBD2. With 1 base clipped from V and 3 bases from J, the junction kept 11 bases outside the gene matches. Per the germline V gene, CDR1 is MGHRA and CDR2 is YSYEKL. This CDR3 region has 19 residues. Here the CDR3 reads CASSQGGSGGAPLYNEQFF. CDR3 sequence (DNA): TGCGCCAGCAGCCAAGGCGGTAGCGGGGGGGCCCCCCTCTACAATGAGCAGTTCTTC.

The V gene is TRBV12-3 or TRBV12-4, the J gene TRBJ1-2, with 9 bases identical to TRBD1. The CDR3 spans 15 residues. The trim removed 6 bases at V and 6 bases at J, leaving 11 bases unmatched. The CDR3 region is CASSRRDRALHGYTF. As DNA, the CDR3 is TGTGCCAGCAGCCGAAGGGACAGGGCTCTTCATGGCTACACCTTC.

The rearrangement joins TRBV10-3 to TRBJ2-7, with 13 bases lining up with TRBD2. The germline V gene has CDR1 ENHRY and CDR2 SYGVKD. The CDR3 totals 21 residues. V lost 3 bases and J lost 0; bases outside the gene matches: 17. Written as DNA, the CDR3 is TGTGCCATCAGTGAATACTTGGGGAGAACTAGCGGGGGGGCGAACTCCTACGAGCAGTACTTC. Translating gives CAISEYLGRTSGGANSYEQYF.

V usage is TRBV12-3 or TRBV12-4 and J usage is TRBJ1-1, with D unclear. Trimming shortened V by 8 bases and J by 7 bases, and 20 bases separated the two germline ends. The CDR3 is 14 amino acids. Here the CDR3 reads CASVRGSATYEAFF. The CDR3 coding sequence is TGTGCCAGCGTTCGTGGTTCGGCCACTTATGAAGCTTTCTTT.

This clonotype turned up a few times. The chain has TRBV12-3 or TRBV12-4 and TRBJ2-7; maybe TRBD1 (5 bases). V was shortened by 6 bases and J by 0 bases, with 9 bases between the two germline ends. The CDR3 totals 13 residues. CDR3 amino acids: CASRDSNSYEQYF. CDR3 sequence (DNA): TGTGCCAGCAGAGACAGTAACTCCTACGAGCAGTACTTC.

This clonotype was observed a handful of times. CDR3 protein: CASGLRHEQYF. CDR3 DNA: TGTGCTAGTGGTTTGCGGCACGAGCAGTACTTC. The chain couples TRBV12-5 to TRBJ2-7, with D hard to call. Between the trimmed V and J ends, which lost 2 bases and 5 bases, there was a span of 4 bases. This CDR3 is 11 amino acids long. Per the germline V gene, CDR1 is LGHNT and CDR2 is FRNRAP.

V and J are TRBV28 and TRBJ1-4; 7 nucleotides agree with TRBD1. After removal of 3 bases from V and 5 bases from J, the junction contained 3 bases not matched to a gene. The germline V gene encodes CDR1 MDHEN and CDR2 SYDVKM. The CDR3 sequence is 14 residues long. Written as DNA, the CDR3 is TGTGCCAGCAGTTTTAGGGACAGAAATGAAAAACTGTTTTTT. As protein: CASSFRDRNEKLFF.

This clonotype was seen once. J is TRBJ1-2 and V is TRBV5-1; maybe TRBD1 (5 bases). The CDR3 consists of 15 residues. Trimming shortened V by 4 bases and J by 4 bases, and 17 bases separated the two germline ends. Germline V gene data show CDR1 as SGHRS and CDR2 as YFSETQ. The DNA for the CDR3 is TGCGCCAGCAGCCCCGGGACTCAATCCCTCTATGGCTACACCTTC. Its translation is CASSPGTQSLYGYTF.